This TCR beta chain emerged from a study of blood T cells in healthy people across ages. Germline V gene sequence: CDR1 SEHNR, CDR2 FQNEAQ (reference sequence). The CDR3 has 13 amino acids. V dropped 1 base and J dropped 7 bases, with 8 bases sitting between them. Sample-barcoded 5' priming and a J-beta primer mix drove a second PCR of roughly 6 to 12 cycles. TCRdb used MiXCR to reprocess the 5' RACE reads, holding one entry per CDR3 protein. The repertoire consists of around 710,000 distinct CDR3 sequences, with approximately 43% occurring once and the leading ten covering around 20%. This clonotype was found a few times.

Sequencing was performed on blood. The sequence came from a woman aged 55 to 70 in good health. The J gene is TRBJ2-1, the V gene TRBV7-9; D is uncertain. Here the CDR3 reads CASSLGSGNEQFF. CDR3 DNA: TGTGCCAGCAGCTTAGGGTCCGGGAATGAGCAGTTCTTC.